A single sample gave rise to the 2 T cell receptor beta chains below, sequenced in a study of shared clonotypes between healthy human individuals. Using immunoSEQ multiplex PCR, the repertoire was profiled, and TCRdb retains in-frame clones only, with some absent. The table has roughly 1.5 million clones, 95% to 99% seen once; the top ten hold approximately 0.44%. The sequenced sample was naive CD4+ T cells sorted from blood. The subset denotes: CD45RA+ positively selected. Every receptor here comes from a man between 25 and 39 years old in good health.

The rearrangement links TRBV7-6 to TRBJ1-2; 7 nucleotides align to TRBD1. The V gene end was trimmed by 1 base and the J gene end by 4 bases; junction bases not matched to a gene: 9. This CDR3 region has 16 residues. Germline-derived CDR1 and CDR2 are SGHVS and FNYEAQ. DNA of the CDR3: TGTGCCAGCAGCTTAGTTGGTGGAGGGGACAGCTATGGCTACACCTTC. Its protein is CASSLVGGGDSYGYTF.

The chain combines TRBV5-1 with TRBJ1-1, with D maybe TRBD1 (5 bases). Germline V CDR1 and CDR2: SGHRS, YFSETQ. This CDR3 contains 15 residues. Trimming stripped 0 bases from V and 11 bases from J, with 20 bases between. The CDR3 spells CASSLGGKPLAYAFF. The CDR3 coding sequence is TGCGCCAGCAGCTTGGGGGGGAAGCCCCTAGCGTACGCTTTCTTT.